In its sample, the clone carrying this TCR beta chain was seen once. What it recognizes is unknown. V trimming: 6 bases; J trimming: 5 bases; junction bases outside the gene matches: 5. Germline CDR1 reads MNHEY; CDR2 reads SVGAGI. The CDR3 length is 13 residues. This specimen comes from a study of vaccination effects on CD4 cells after COVID-19. Overall study findings and caveats: Clones of infection and vaccine origin contracted markedly late after vaccination.

Here immunoSEQ multiplex PCR was the method, and the copy in TCRdb shows in-frame clones only, minus some. Here the sample spans around 45,000 clones, roughly three quarters being singletons. Following a roughly ten-day culture, CD4+ T cells were purified. PCR confirmed that the person was infected with SARS-CoV-2 between March and December 2020. The sequences come from CD4+ T cells from PBMCs cultured without peptide, collected before COVID-19 vaccination. This sequence joins TRBV6-5 and TRBJ2-5, with TRBD1 identical over 8 bases. The clonotype comes from a human donor who had a prior SARS-CoV-2 infection. CDR3 coding DNA: TGTGCCAGCAGACCAGGGGGCGCGGAGACCCAGTACTTC. Translating it yields CASRPGGAETQYF.